These 23 T cell receptor beta chains were all obtained from the same sample, sequenced in a study of a mutant IDH1 vaccine in newly diagnosed glioma. Some clones are missing from TCRdb's copy, which holds only in-frame ones; the method was immunoSEQ multiplex PCR. This table holds 52,000 or so clones, about 80% found once. What these receptors recognize is not known. The time point denotes: week 5, during vaccination. It was 300 ug of mutant IDH1 20-mer peptide that made up each vaccine dose, given with topical imiquimod. This specimen was PBMCs, taken from a glioma patient whose treatment included an IDH1 peptide vaccine. These receptors all come from a woman aged 18-29 years with glioma. Some clones in this sample may be carry-over from other donors' samples.

V gene TRBV11-1 combines with J gene TRBJ1-1, with D possibly TRBD1 on 5 matching bases. V dropped 10 bases and J dropped 1 base, with 13 bases sitting between them. The CDR3 length is 13 residues. CDR1 SGHAT and CDR2 FQDESV come from the germline V gene (reference sequence). CDR3: CATGDGENTEAFF. The DNA of the CDR3 is TGTGCCACCGGGGACGGAGAGAACACTGAAGCTTTCTTT.

The rearrangement joins TRBV18 to TRBJ1-4; D gene uncertain. Germline CDR1 KGHSH, CDR2 LQKENI. The ends were cut back, 5 bases at V and 5 bases at J, with 12 bases in the middle. The CDR3 is 14 amino acids. The CDR3 nucleotides read TGTGCCAGCTCAACTGAGGGCGGGAATGAAAAACTGTTTTTT. Amino acids: CASSTEGGNEKLFF.

This clone was observed once. The CDR3 reads CSAGGPYEQYF. CDR3 bases: TGCAGTGCGGGAGGGCCCTACGAGCAGTACTTC. The chain carries TRBV20-1 and TRBJ2-7, with 7 bases matching TRBD2. Germline V gene lookup returns CDR1 DFQATT and CDR2 SNEGSKA (reference sequence). The V segment lost 6 bases and the J segment 2 bases; nucleotides outside the gene matches: 1. This CDR3 region has 11 residues.

The V call is TRBV18, the J call TRBJ1-1, with unresolved D. Trimming shortened V by 1 base and J by 1 base, and 10 bases separated the two germline ends. The CDR3 contains 15 residues. The V gene's germline CDR1 is KGHSH and CDR2 LQKENI. DNA of the CDR3: TGTGCCAGCTCACCACGGCAGGACCCGAACACTGAAGCTTTCTTT. This codes for CASSPRQDPNTEAFF.

The genes are TRBV6-1 and TRBJ2-2, with 7 nucleotides matching TRBD1. CDR1 and CDR2 (germline): MNHNS, SASEGT. The CDR3 length is 13 residues. After removal of 8 bases from V and 7 bases from J, the junction contained 7 bases not matched to a gene. The CDR3 loop is CASGTGENGELFF. The CDR3 DNA reads TGTGCCAGCGGTACAGGGGAGAACGGGGAGCTGTTTTTT.

The chain uses TRBV29-1 and TRBJ1-2; D remains unclear. The V and J ends lost 4 bases and 5 bases respectively, with 11 bases between them. Germline assignment: CDR1 SQVTM and CDR2 ANQGSEA. The CDR3 loop spans 12 amino acids. CDR3 residues: CSVAGRPYGYTF. CDR3 DNA: TGCAGCGTTGCCGGCAGACCTTATGGCTACACCTTC.

Turning to this clone: The junction does not match germline at one end; this may be a read error. The chain links TRBV7-9 to TRBJ2-2; D is perhaps TRBD2 (5 bases). From germline, CDR1 is SEHNR and CDR2 FQNEAQ (reference sequence). The CDR3 is 12 residues long. The CDR3: CASSLKVGELVF. DNA of the CDR3: TGTGCCAGCAGCTTAAAGGTCGGGGAGCTGGTTTTT.

The genes are TRBV9 and TRBJ2-3, with D tentatively TRBD2 (5 bases). Germline assignment: CDR1 SGDLS and CDR2 YYNGEE. The CDR3 consists of 14 residues. V was shortened by 4 bases and J by 1 base, with 10 bases between the two germline ends. In nucleotides, the CDR3 is TGTGCCAGCAGCTTACAGAGGGGCACAGATACGCAGTATTTT. Translated: CASSLQRGTDTQYF.

The rearrangement links TRBV14 to TRBJ2-3, with TRBD2 matching over 10 bases. V lost 4 bases and J lost 3; bases outside the gene matches: 4. Germline V gene data show CDR1 as SGHDN and CDR2 as FVKESK. CDR3 length equals 15 residues. As DNA, the CDR3 is TGTGCCAGCAGCCGGGGGACTAGCGCGACAGATACGCAGTATTTT. Its translation: CASSRGTSATDTQYF.

This clone appeared once. This sequence joins TRBV28 and TRBJ1-1, with unresolved D. Trimming took off 7 bases at V and 3 bases at J, with 21 bases between the two ends. The CDR3 is 16 amino acids. Germline assignment: CDR1 MDHEN and CDR2 SYDVKM. The CDR3 loop is CASKSPDRTDDTEAFF. The CDR3 nucleotides read TGTGCCAGCAAATCACCCGATCGGACGGACGACACTGAAGCTTTCTTT.

This clone was counted between two and nine times. The V gene is TRBV4-1, the J gene TRBJ2-1; D remains ambiguous. This CDR3 comprises 13 residues. Trimming took 8 bases from V and 9 from J, leaving 17 bases between them. Germline CDR1 and CDR2: MGHRA and YSYEKL. CDR3 sequence: CASGIPGPFEQFF. CDR3 coding DNA: TGCGCCAGCGGGATTCCCGGGCCCTTTGAGCAGTTCTTC.

The chain is built from TRBV29-1 and TRBJ1-2; TRBD1 aligns across 8 bases. This CDR3 has 14 residues. Per germline, CDR1 SQVTM and CDR2 ANQGSEA. Germline trimming cut 3 bases from V and 4 bases from J; bases unmatched to any gene: 7. The CDR3 here is CSVDDTGGSYGYTF. CDR3 coding DNA: TGCAGCGTTGATGATACAGGGGGTAGCTATGGCTACACCTTC.

This sequence joins TRBV7-8 and TRBJ2-3; D not certain. CDR3 size: 13 residues. Deletions cut 1 base from V and 4 bases from J, with 6 bases between. Per the germline V gene, CDR1 is SGHVS and CDR2 is FQNEAQ. The CDR3 region is CASSLGYADTQYF. The CDR3 DNA is TGTGCCAGCAGCTTAGGTTACGCAGATACGCAGTATTTT.

V is TRBV5-1 and J is TRBJ2-4; D possibly corresponds to TRBD2 (5 bases). The CDR3 runs to 15 residues. CDR1 SGHRS and CDR2 YFSETQ come from the germline V gene. Trimming removed 4 bases at V and 6 bases at J, with 17 bases between. CDR3 residues: CASSAAARSGNIQYF. Written as DNA, the CDR3 is TGCGCCAGCAGCGCAGCGGCCCGGAGTGGAAACATTCAGTACTTC.

The V gene is TRBV27, the J gene TRBJ1-3; 9 nucleotides agree with TRBD1. The CDR3 loop spans 15 amino acids. V dropped 8 bases and J dropped 7; count of bases not matched to a gene: 12. Germline CDR1 reads MNHEY; CDR2 reads SMNVEV (reference sequence). The CDR3 DNA reads as TGTGCCAGCGGATTTCTGGGACAGGGCCTCAACACCATATATTTT. Its translation is CASGFLGQGLNTIYF.

The chain is built from TRBV9 and TRBJ2-1; tentatively, D is TRBD2 (5 bases). The CDR3 extends over 13 amino acids. The ends were cut back, 6 bases at V and 7 bases at J, with 14 bases in the middle. Per germline, CDR1 SGDLS and CDR2 YYNGEE. Written as DNA, the CDR3 is TGTGCCAGCAACCCTCTAGAGGGTAATGAGCAGTTCTTC. It translates to CASNPLEGNEQFF.

For the CDR3, the DNA is TGTGCCAGCAGCTCCGGGACAACCTATGGCTACACCTTC. Protein sequence: CASSSGTTYGYTF. The rearrangement uses TRBV5-6 and TRBJ1-2; tentative D call: TRBD1 (6 bases). V was shortened by 3 bases and J by 4 bases, with 10 bases between the two germline ends. The CDR3 has 13 amino acids. CDR1 is SGHDT and CDR2 is YYEEEE in the germline V gene.

The chain employs TRBV5-1 and TRBJ1-5, with a tentative D call TRBD1 (6 bases). The CDR3 covers 15 residues. Germline CDR1 SGHRS, CDR2 YFSETQ. V lost 0 bases to trimming and J lost 5 bases, with 12 bases between them. This CDR3 reads CASSLGDRLDQPQHF. CDR3 sequence (DNA): TGCGCCAGCAGCTTGGGCGACAGGTTGGATCAGCCCCAGCATTTT.

The chain carries TRBV5-6 and TRBJ2-5, with TRBD2 as a possible D gene (6 bases). Trimming stripped 3 bases from V and 2 bases from J, with 14 bases between. Germline V gives CDR1 SGHDT, CDR2 YYEEEE. The CDR3 totals 15 residues. CDR3 in amino acids: CASSSPEGRQETQYF. As DNA, the CDR3 is TGTGCCAGCAGCTCGCCCGAGGGGAGGCAAGAGACCCAGTACTTC.

The J gene is TRBJ2-7, the V gene TRBV6-5; 8 bases fit TRBD2. The CDR3 length is 13 residues. From germline, CDR1 is MNHEY and CDR2 SVGAGI. With 6 bases clipped from V and 2 bases from J, the junction kept 3 bases outside the gene matches. The CDR3 DNA sequence: TGTGCCAGCAGCAACGGGGGGGCCTACGAGCAGTACTTC. Encoded protein: CASSNGGAYEQYF.

This chain joins TRBV9 and TRBJ2-7, with 16 positions matching TRBD2. This CDR3 comprises 18 residues. V lost 4 bases, J lost 4 bases, and 11 bases stayed unmatched. Germline CDR1 is SGDLS and CDR2 is YYNGEE. This CDR3 is CASSLGTSGRAVSYEQYF. The CDR3 coding sequence is TGTGCCAGCAGCCTCGGGACTAGCGGGAGGGCCGTCAGTTACGAGCAGTACTTC.

The gene calls are TRBV27 and TRBJ2-5; the D is unclear. The CDR3 runs 13 residues. V shed 2 bases and J shed 5 bases, with 9 bases lying between them. Germline CDR1 MNHEY, CDR2 SMNVEV (reference sequence). CDR3 in amino acids: CASSLNVFETQYF. CDR3 nucleotides: TGTGCCAGCAGTTTAAACGTGTTCGAGACCCAGTACTTC.

The chain carries TRBV19 and TRBJ2-2, with TRBD2 matching 10 bases. CDR1 is LNHDA and CDR2 is SQIVND in the germline V gene (reference sequence). The V gene end was trimmed by 5 bases and the J gene end by 5 bases; junction bases not matched to a gene: 5. The length of the CDR3 is 15 residues. Written as DNA, the CDR3 is TGTGCCAGTAGTCCCAGGGGACTAGCGACCGGGGAGCTGTTTTTT. Amino acids: CASSPRGLATGELFF.